The sequence of this T cell receptor beta chain was determined in a study of cytomegalovirus exposure and HLA in healthy donors. Overall study results and limits: Per a later analysis, HLA-associated TCR beta chains showed more clonal expansion than other, equally common TCR beta chains.

Germline-derived CDR1 and CDR2 are SQVTM and ANQGSEA. The CDR3 spans 11 residues. As regards this clone: Its cognate antigen is unknown.

Vbeta (60) and Jbeta (13) primers were used in the PCR. Generated by immunoSEQ multiplex PCR, the TCRdb table keeps only in-frame clones and is missing some. Here the sample spans some 200,000 clones, over 75% being singletons. The sequence derives from a female donor in good health and CMV-seronegative. Specimen: PBMCs. V gene TRBV29-1 combines with J gene TRBJ2-5, with D possibly matching TRBD1 (5 bases). CDR3 region: CNAGLEETQYF. The CDR3 bases are TGCAACGCAGGGTTAGAGGAGACCCAGTACTTC.